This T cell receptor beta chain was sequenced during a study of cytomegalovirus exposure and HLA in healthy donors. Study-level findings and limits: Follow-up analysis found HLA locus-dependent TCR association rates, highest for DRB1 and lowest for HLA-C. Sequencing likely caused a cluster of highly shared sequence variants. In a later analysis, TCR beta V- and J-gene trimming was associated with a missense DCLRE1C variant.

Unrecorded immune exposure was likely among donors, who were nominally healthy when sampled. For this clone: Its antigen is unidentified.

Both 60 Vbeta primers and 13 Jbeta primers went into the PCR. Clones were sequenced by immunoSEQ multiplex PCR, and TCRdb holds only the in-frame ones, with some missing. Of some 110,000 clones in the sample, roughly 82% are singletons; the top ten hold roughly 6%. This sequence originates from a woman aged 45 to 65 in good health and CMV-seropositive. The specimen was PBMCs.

In nucleotides, the CDR3 is TGTGCCAGCAGACAGGGGGCGGGCTATGGCTACACCTTC. It yields the protein CASRQGAGYGYTF. The genes are TRBV28 and TRBJ1-2; TRBD1 agrees at 9 bases. Germline-derived CDR1 and CDR2 are MDHEN and SYDVKM. This CDR3 is built from 13 residues. V was pared by 6 bases and J by 4 bases, with 3 bases of the junction left unmatched.